The sequence of this TCR beta chain was determined in a study of CD8 T cells in Susac syndrome. When the RNA was reverse transcribed, random hexamers were used with an input of roughly 0.45 to 1 ug. The TCR beta CDR3 was amplified by immunoSEQ multiplex PCR across 54 Vbeta, 13 Jbeta. TCRdb re-called the immunoSEQ multiplex PCR reads through MiXCR, storing one row per CDR3 protein. The sample yields 200,000 or so distinct CDR3 sequences, about 94% seen once. Stable or active relapsing-remitting multiple sclerosis, untreated and meeting revised McDonald criteria, defined the controls. The CDR3 runs 15 residues. Germline-derived CDR1 and CDR2 are SSHAT and FNYEAQ (reference sequence). Points on this clonotype: Germline is not matched at one junction end, which may reflect a read error.

This TCR was sampled from a human donor with multiple sclerosis. The rearrangement joins TRBV7-7 to TRBJ2-3; 8 bases fit TRBD2. Input material: CD4+ T cells from PBMCs. The CDR3 spells CASSPTGGYTDTQYF. The CDR3 DNA reads as TGTGCTAGCAGCCCGACGGGAGGGTACACAGATACGCAGTATTTT.